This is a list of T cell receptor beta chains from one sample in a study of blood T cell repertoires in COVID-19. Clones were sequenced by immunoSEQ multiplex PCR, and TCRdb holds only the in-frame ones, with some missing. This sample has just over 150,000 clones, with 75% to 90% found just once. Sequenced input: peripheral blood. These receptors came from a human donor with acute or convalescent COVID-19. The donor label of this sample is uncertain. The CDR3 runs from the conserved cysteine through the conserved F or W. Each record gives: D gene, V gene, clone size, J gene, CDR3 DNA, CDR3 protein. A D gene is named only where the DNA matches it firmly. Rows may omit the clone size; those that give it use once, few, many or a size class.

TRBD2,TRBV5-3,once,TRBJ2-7,TGTGCCAGAAGCTTGGCCGGCGGGGGAACCTACGAGCAGTACTTC,CARSLAGGGTYEQYF
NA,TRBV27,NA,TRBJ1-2,TGTGCCAGCAGTTCCAGGGGCGTGGGGGGCTACACCTTC,CASSSRGVGGYTF
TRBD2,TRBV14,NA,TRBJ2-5,TGTGCCAGCAGCCTGGGACTAGCTTTATGGGAGACCCAGTACTTC,CASSLGLALWETQYF
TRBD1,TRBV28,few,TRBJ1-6,TGTGCCAGCACCTTGGGGGTGGGACAGGTTGAAGCCCTCCACTTT,CASTLGVGQVEALHF
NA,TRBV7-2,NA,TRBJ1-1,TGTGCCAGCAGCTCACAGGGAGAGAACACTGAAGCTTTCTTT,CASSSQGENTEAFF
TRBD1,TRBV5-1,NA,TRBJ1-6,TGCGCCAGCAGCTTGGGACAGGGGATCTCACCCCTCCACTTT,CASSLGQGISPLHF
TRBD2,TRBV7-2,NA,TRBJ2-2,TGTGCCAGCAGCCTCGGACTAGCGGGGGGGTCATCCGGGGAGCTGTTTTTT,CASSLGLAGGSSGELFF
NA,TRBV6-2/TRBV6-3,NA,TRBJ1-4,TGTGCCAGCAGTCCCCTACAGGAAAATGAAAAACTGTTTTTT,CASSPLQENEKLFF
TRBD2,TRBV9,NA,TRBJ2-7,TGTGCCAGCAGCGGTGGACTAGCGGGGCCCTACGAGCAGTACTTC,CASSGGLAGPYEQYF
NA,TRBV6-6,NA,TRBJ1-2,TGTGCCAGCAGTTACGAGAGGGTTGGTGGCTACACCTTC,CASSYERVGGYTF
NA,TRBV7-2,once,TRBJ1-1,TGTGCCAGCAGCTTCTACACGGCAGGGGCTTTCTTT,CASSFYTAGAFF
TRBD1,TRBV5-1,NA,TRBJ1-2,TGCGCCAGCAGCGTGGTAAGGGCGGGACAGGGCTATGGCTACACCTTC,CASSVVRAGQGYGYTF
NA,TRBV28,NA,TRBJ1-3,TGTGCCAGCAGTTCTTGGGCAGGCTCTGGAAACACCATATATTTT,CASSSWAGSGNTIYF
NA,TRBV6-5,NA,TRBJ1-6,TGTGCCACCAGGGAGAGCTCCTATAATTCACCCCTCCACTTT,CATRESSYNSPLHF
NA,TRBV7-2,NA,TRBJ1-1,TGTGCCAGCAGCCGTCCAGACAAGAACACTGAAGCTTTCTTT,CASSRPDKNTEAFF
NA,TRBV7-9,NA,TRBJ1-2,TGTGCCAGCAGCCAAGACACCATTAACTATGGCTACACCTTC,CASSQDTINYGYTF